This TCR beta chain was sequenced during a study of cytotoxic CD8 clonotypes in ibrutinib-treated CLL. The wider study: Timing of response sample collection was a median about twelve months after treatment start, with a range of 6 to 36. Notes on the study in general: Clonality increased with ibrutinib response but returned toward baseline at progression. Sampling time points were not equivalent between sustained-remission and progressing patients.

CDR3 length equals 14 residues. The J segment lost 2 bases and the V segment lost 4 bases, leaving 2 bases of the junction unmatched. Germline values: CDR1 LNHDA, CDR2 SQIVND (reference sequence). Comment on this clone: Its antigen is still unknown.

TCR beta libraries used roughly 2 micrograms of DNA from cryopreserved PBMCs. Sequencing used immunoSEQ multiplex PCR; TCRdb keeps in-frame clones, though not all of them. The sample carries about 130,000 clones, 70% to 80% recorded once. The sequenced sample was PBMCs, obtained after 12 months of ibrutinib treatment. The source of this sequence is a human donor with chronic lymphocytic leukemia. The rearrangement uses TRBV19 and TRBJ1-1; TRBD1 matches 9 bases. This chain's CDR3 is CASSKGQGNTEAFF. The CDR3 nucleotides read TGTGCCAGTAGTAAGGGACAGGGTAACACTGAAGCTTTCTTT.